The present T cell receptor (beta chain) was sequenced within a study of beta chain features in type 1 diabetes. Study results and limitations: In all four CD4+ subsets, TCRB CDR3 length was significantly, moderately reduced in type 1 diabetes. Researchers could not determine here whether HLA type influences TCRB rearrangement.

This clone has more than one count but fewer than ten. Antigen: not known. Distinct nucleotide sequences in the sample also encode this CDR3. CDR3 length equals 15 residues. The germline gives CDR1 MNHEY, CDR2 SVGAGI. V trimming: 0 bases; J trimming: 4 bases; junction bases outside the gene matches: 4. The collection from each donor was one heparinised blood draw averaging roughly 100 mL. Every bit of the isolated RNA underwent reverse transcription, so sequencing read expressed TCRB transcripts. This table comes from immunoSEQ multiplex PCR, and its TCRdb copy is limited to in-frame clones, with some not included. The data show about 180,000 clones, approximately 8% seen once.

This chain joins TRBV6-5 and TRBJ2-7; the match to TRBD1 covers 9 bases. The receptor comes from a man younger than 35 with type 1 diabetes. Material for sequencing was central memory CD4+ T cells from blood. The CDR3 loop reads CASSYSTGGGYEQYF. The CDR3 bases are TGTGCCAGCAGTTACTCTACAGGGGGCGGTTACGAGCAGTACTTC.